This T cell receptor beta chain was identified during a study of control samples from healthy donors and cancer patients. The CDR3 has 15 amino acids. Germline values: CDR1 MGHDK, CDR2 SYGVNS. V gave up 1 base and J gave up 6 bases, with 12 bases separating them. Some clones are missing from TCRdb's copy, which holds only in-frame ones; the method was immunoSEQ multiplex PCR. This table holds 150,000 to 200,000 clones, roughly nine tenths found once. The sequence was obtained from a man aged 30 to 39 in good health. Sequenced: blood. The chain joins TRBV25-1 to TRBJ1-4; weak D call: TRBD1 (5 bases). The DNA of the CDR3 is TGTGCCAGCAGTGAATCGGGAGGGACCCATGAAAAACTGTTTTTT. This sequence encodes CASSESGGTHEKLFF.